This T cell receptor (beta chain) was observed in a study of cytomegalovirus exposure and HLA in healthy donors. Study observations and caveats: A cluster of highly shared sequence variants was likely a sequencing artifact.

Researchers ran the PCR with 60 Vbeta and 13 Jbeta primers. Sequencing was performed with immunoSEQ multiplex PCR; in TCRdb, only in-frame clones are kept and a portion is missing. The sample records 150,000 or so clones, 74% being singletons. Regarding this clone: Its antigen is not identified.

The CDR3 has 15 residues. Trimming stripped 4 bases from V and 3 bases from J, with 13 bases between. The germline CDR1 and CDR2 sequences are SGHTA and FQGNSA. V usage is TRBV7-2 and J usage is TRBJ2-1; maybe TRBD1 (6 bases). The receptor was isolated from a man aged 25-40 years in good health and CMV-seronegative. What was sequenced was PBMCs. The CDR3 is CASSSFRDNYNEQFF. Here the CDR3 DNA reads TGTGCCAGCAGCTCGTTCCGGGACAACTACAATGAGCAGTTCTTC.